The present TCR beta chain was sequenced within a study of human T cells and chemical hapten exposure. Study-wide background: Alopecia areata, totalis and universalis patients, mostly female, were included. The study, taken as a whole, reports: Controls formed significantly fewer large CDR3 similarity clusters than expanded TCRs did.

Germline lookup yields CDR1 SGHTA and CDR2 FQGNSA. The V end was cut by 5 bases, the J end by 8 bases, with 18 bases between. CDR3 length: 14 amino acids. The table lists this clonotype with many counts. What it recognizes is unknown. TCRdb used MiXCR to reprocess the RACE reads, holding one entry per CDR3 protein. The sample records approximately 100,000 distinct CDR3 sequences, 8% to 13% being singletons. Time point given: patch test 1, 2 weeks after DPC sensitization. Sample treatment: therapeutic diphenylcyclopropenone sensitization with weekly scalp DPC. Alopecia patients deemed DPC-suitable, aged 18 to 70, excluding pregnancy.

This chain joins TRBV7-2 and TRBJ1-1; tentative D call: TRBD1 (5 bases). The origin of this receptor is a middle-aged woman with alopecia areata. Some clones in this sample may be carry-over from other donors' samples. This specimen consisted of whole blood, obtained in connection with sensitization to the hapten diphenylcyclopropenone (DPC). The CDR3 DNA follows: TGTGCCAGCAGCCCGACATCCGGGACCAGGGAAGCTTTCTTT. It is translated as CASSPTSGTREAFF.